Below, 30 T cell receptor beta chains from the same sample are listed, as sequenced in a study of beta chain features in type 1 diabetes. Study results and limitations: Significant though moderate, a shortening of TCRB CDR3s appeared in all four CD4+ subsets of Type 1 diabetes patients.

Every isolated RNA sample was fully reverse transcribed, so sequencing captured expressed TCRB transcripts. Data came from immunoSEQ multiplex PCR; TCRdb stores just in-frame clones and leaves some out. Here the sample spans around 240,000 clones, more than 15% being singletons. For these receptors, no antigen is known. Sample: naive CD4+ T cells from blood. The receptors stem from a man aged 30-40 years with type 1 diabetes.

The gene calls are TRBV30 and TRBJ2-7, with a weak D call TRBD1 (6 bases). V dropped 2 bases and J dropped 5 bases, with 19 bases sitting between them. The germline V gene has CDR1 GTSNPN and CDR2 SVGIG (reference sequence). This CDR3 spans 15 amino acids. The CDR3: CAWSTVDRPVHEQYF. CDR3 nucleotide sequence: TGTGCCTGGAGTACGGTAGACAGGCCTGTCCACGAGCAGTACTTC.

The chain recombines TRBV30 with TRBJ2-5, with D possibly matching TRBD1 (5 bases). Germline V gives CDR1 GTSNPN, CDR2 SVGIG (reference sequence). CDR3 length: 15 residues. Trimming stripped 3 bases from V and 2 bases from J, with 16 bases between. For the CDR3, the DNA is TGTGCCTGGAGCCTCCTAGGGGCGACACAAGAGACCCAGTACTTC. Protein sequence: CAWSLLGATQETQYF.

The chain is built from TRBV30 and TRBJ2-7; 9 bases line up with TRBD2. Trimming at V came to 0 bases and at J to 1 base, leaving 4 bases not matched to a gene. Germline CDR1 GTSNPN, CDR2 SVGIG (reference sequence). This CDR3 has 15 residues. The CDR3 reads CAWSVGLASSYEQYF. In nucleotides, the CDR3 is TGTGCCTGGAGTGTGGGACTAGCTTCATCCTACGAGCAGTACTTC.

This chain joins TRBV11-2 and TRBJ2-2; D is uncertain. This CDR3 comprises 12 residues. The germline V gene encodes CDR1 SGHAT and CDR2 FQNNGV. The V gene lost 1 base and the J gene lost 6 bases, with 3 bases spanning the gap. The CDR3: CASSLAAGELFF. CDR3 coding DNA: TGTGCCAGCAGCTTAGCAGCCGGGGAGCTGTTTTTT.

CDR3 nucleotides: TGTGCCAGCTCCCCATCTGGCAGCCTTGGGGAGACCCAGTACTTC. Translation gives CASSPSGSLGETQYF. V usage is TRBV14 and J usage is TRBJ2-5; unclear D gene. Germline CDR1 is SGHDN and CDR2 is FVKESK. V lost 8 bases, J lost 5 bases, and 21 bases lay in between. The CDR3 extends over 15 amino acids. Looking up the rest from reference TRBV14 and TRBJ2-5 gives the full variable domain: EAGVTQFPSHSVIEKGQTVTLRCDPISGHDNLYWYRRVMGKEIKFLLHFVKESKQDESGMPNNRFLAERTGGTYSTLKVQPAELEDSGVYFCASSPSGSLGETQYFGPGTRLLVL.

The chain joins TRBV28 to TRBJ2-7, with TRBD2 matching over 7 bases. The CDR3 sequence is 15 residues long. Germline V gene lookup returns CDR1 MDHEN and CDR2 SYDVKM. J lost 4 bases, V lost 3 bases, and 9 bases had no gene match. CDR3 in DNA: TGTGCCAGCAGTTTGGGCGGGAGACTAAGATACGAGCAGTACTTC. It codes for CASSLGGRLRYEQYF.

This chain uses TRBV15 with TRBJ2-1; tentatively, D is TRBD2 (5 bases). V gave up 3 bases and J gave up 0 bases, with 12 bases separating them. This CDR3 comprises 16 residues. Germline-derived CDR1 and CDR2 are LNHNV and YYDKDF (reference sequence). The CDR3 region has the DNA TGTGCCACCAGCAGGATACTAGGGAGCTCCTACAATGAGCAGTTCTTC. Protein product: CATSRILGSSYNEQFF.

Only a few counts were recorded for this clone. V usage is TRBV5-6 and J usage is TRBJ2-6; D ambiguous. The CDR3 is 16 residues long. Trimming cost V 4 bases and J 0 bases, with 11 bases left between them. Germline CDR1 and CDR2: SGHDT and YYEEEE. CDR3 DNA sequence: TGTGCCAGCAGCCGCCGTCCTAGCTCTGGGGCCAACGTCCTGACTTTC. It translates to CASSRRPSSGANVLTF.

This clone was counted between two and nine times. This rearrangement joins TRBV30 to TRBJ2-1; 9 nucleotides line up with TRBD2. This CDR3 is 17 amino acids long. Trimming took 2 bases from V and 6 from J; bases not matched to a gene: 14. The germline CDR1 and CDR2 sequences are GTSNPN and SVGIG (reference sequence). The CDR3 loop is CAWSSARSSGSGNEQFF. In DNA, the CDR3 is TGTGCCTGGAGTTCCGCGCGGAGTAGCGGGAGTGGCAATGAGCAGTTCTTC.

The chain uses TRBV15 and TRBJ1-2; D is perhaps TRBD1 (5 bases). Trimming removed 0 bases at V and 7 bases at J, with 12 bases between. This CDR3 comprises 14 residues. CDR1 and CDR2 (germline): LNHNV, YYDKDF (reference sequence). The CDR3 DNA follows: TGTGCCACCAGCAGAGAACAGGATTCGGGTGGCTACACCTTC. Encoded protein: CATSREQDSGGYTF.

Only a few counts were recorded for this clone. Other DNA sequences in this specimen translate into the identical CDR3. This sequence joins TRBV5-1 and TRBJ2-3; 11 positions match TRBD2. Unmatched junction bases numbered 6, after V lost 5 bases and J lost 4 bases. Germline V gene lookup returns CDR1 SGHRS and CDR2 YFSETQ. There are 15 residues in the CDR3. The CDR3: CASSLAGGPPDTQYF. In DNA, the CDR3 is TGCGCCAGCAGTTTAGCGGGAGGGCCTCCAGATACGCAGTATTTT.

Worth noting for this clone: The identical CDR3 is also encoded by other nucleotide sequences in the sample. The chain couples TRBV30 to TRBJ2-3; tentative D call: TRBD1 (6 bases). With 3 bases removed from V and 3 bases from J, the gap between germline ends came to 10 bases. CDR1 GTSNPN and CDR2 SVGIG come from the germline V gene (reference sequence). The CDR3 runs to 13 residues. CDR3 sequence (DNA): TGTGCCTGGAGCAGGGGTCGGACAGATACGCAGTATTTT. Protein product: CAWSRGRTDTQYF.

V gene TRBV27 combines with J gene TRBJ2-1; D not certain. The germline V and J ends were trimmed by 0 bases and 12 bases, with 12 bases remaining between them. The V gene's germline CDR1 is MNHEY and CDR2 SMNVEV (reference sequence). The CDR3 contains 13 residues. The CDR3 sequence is CASSLSHLTGQFF. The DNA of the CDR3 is TGTGCCAGCAGTTTATCACACCTCACGGGGCAGTTCTTC.

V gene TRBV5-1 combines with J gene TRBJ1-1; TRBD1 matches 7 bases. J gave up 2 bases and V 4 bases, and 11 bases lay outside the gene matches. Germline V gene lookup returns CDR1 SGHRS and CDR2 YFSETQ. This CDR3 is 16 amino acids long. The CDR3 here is CASSGGQARINTEAFF. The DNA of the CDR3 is TGCGCCAGCAGCGGAGGACAGGCAAGAATTAACACTGAAGCTTTCTTT.

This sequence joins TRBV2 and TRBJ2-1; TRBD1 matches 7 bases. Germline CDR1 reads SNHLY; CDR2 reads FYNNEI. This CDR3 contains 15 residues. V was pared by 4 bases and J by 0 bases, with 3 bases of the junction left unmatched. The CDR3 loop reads CASSGQGNSYNEQFF. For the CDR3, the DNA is TGTGCCAGCAGTGGACAGGGAAACTCCTACAATGAGCAGTTCTTC.

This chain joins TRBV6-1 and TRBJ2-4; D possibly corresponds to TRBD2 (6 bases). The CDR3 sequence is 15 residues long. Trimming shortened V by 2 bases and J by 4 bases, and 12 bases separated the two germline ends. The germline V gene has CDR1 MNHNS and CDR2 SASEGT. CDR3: CASSERRGSKNIQYF. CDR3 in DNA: TGTGCCAGCAGTGAACGGCGGGGCAGTAAAAACATTCAGTACTTC.

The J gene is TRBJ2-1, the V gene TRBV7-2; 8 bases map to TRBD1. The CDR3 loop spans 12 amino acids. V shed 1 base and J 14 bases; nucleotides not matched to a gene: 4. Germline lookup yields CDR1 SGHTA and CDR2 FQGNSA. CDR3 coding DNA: TGTGCCAGCAGCTTAGGGCAGGGGGCAGAGTTCTTC. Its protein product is CASSLGQGAEFF. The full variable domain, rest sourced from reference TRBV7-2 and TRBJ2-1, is GAGVSQSPSNKVTEKGKDVELRCDPISGHTALYWYRQSLGQGLEFLIYFQGNSAPDKSGLPSDRFSAERTGGSVSTLTIQRTQQEDSAVYLCASSLGQGAEFFGPGTRLTVL.

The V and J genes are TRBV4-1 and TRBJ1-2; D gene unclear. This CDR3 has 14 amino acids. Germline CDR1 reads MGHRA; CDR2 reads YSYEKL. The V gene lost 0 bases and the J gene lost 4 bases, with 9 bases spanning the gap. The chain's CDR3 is CASSQEQVIYGYTF. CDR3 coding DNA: TGCGCCAGCAGCCAAGAGCAGGTCATCTATGGCTACACCTTC.

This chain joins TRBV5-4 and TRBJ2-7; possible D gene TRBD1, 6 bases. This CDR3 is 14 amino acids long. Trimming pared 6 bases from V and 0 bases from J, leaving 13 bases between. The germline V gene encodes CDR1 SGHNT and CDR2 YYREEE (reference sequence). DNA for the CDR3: TGTGCCAGCACCTCACAGGGCGTCTCCTACGAGCAGTACTTC. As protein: CASTSQGVSYEQYF.

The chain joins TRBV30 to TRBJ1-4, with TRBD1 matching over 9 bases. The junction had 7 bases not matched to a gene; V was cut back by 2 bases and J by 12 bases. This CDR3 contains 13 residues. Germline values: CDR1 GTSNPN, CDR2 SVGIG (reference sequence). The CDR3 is CAWSTSDRGELFF. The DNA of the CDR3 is TGTGCCTGGAGTACTTCGGACAGGGGTGAACTGTTTTTT.

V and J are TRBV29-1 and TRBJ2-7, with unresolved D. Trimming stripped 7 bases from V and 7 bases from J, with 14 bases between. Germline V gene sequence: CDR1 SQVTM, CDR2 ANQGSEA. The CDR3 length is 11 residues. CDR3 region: CSAERVGEQYF. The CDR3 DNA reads TGCAGCGCCGAAAGGGTGGGGGAGCAGTACTTC.

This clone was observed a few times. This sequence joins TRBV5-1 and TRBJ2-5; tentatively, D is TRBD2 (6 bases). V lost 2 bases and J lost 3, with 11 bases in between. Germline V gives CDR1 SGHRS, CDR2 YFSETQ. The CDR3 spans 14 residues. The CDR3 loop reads CASSLSPGEETQYF. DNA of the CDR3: TGCGCCAGCAGCTTATCTCCGGGAGAAGAGACCCAGTACTTC.

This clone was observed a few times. The CDR3 coding sequence is TGCAGCGTTGTAACGGGGGCGCCTGAAAAACTGTTTTTT. This gives the protein CSVVTGAPEKLFF. The chain is built from TRBV29-1 and TRBJ1-4, with D possibly being TRBD1 (6 bases). The CDR3 is made up of 13 amino acids. The V gene's germline CDR1 is SQVTM and CDR2 ANQGSEA. V gave up 4 bases and J gave up 7 bases, with 13 bases separating them.

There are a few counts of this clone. The CDR3 sequence is CSGRNTDTQYF. The CDR3 region has the DNA TGCAGTGGACGTAACACAGATACGCAGTATTTT. The chain links TRBV20-1 to TRBJ2-3; D ambiguous. The germline V gene encodes CDR1 DFQATT and CDR2 SNEGSKA (reference sequence). Trimming stripped 7 bases from V and 2 bases from J, with 7 bases between. The CDR3 is 11 residues long.

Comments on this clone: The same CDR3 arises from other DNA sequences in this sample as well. The CDR3 coding sequence is TGCAGCGTTGCAGGGGGTGATGAAAAACTGTTTTTT. Translation: CSVAGGDEKLFF. J is TRBJ1-4 and V is TRBV29-1; TRBD1 matches at 7 bases. Germline V gives CDR1 SQVTM, CDR2 ANQGSEA. Trimming at V came to 4 bases and at J to 6 bases, leaving 2 bases not matched to a gene. The CDR3 is made up of 12 amino acids.

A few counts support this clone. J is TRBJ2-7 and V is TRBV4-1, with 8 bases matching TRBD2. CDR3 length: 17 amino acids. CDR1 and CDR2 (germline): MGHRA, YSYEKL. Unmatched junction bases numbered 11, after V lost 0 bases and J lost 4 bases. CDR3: CASSQDYSWREVYEQYF. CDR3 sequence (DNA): TGCGCCAGCAGCCAAGATTACTCCTGGCGGGAGGTGTACGAGCAGTACTTC.

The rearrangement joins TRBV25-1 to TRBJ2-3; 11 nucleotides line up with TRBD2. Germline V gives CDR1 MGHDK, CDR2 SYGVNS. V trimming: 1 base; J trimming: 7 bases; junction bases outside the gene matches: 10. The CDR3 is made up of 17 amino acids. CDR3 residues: CASSELGLAELHHTQYF. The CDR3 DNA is TGTGCCAGCAGTGAATTGGGACTAGCGGAGCTTCATCATACGCAGTATTTT. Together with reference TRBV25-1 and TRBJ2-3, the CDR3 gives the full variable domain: EADIYQTPRYLVIGTGKKITLECSQTMGHDKMYWYQQDPGMELHLIHYSYGVNSTEKGDLSSESTVSRIRTEHFPLTLESARPSHTSQYLCASSELGLAELHHTQYFGPGTRLTVL.

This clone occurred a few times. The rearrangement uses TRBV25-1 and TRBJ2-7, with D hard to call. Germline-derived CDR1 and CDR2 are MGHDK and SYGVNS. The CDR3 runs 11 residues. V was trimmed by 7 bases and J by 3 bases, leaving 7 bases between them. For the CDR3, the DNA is TGTGCCAGCACCGGGTTCTACGAGCAGTACTTC. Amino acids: CASTGFYEQYF.

The CDR3 nucleotides are TGTGCCAGCAGCCTCGAGCTCTCTGGGGCCAACGTCCTGACTTTC. This codes for CASSLELSGANVLTF. This chain links TRBV28 with TRBJ2-6, with unresolved D. Germline CDR1 is MDHEN and CDR2 is SYDVKM. With 6 bases removed from V and 0 bases from J, the gap between germline ends came to 9 bases. The CDR3 extends over 15 amino acids.

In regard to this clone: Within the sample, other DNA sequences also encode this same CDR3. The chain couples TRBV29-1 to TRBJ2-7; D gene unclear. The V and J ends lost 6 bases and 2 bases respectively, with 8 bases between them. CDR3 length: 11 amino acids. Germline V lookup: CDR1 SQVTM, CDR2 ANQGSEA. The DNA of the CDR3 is TGCAGCGTCGTAGGACCCTACGAGCAGTACTTC. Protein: CSVVGPYEQYF.